Shown below are 32 T cell receptor beta chains from a single sample sequenced in a study of control samples from healthy donors and cancer patients. Libraries were prepared by immunoSEQ multiplex PCR; TCRdb keeps only in-frame clonotypes and omits some of them. The sample lists around 170,000 clones; 90% were seen once. Material for sequencing was blood. These TCRs come from a woman in her forties or fifties in good health.

This chain joins TRBV6-5 and TRBJ2-7, with 8 bases fitting TRBD2. Germline assignment: CDR1 MNHEY and CDR2 SVGAGI. With V trimmed by 6 bases and J by 0 bases, 4 bases remained unmatched. This CDR3 is 14 amino acids long. The CDR3 loop reads CASRIAGNSYEQYF. CDR3 sequence (DNA): TGTGCCAGCAGAATAGCGGGGAACTCCTACGAGCAGTACTTC.

This sequence joins TRBV7-2 and TRBJ1-2, with D possibly TRBD1 on 6 matching bases. With 1 base removed from V and 5 bases from J, the gap between germline ends came to 11 bases. CDR3 length: 14 residues. Germline V gene lookup returns CDR1 SGHTA and CDR2 FQGNSA. CDR3 sequence (DNA): TGTGCCAGCAGCTTAGTCACCCAGGGGTATGGCTACACCTTC. Encoded protein: CASSLVTQGYGYTF.

The rearrangement links TRBV18 to TRBJ1-1; TRBD1 aligns across 7 bases. There are 15 residues in the CDR3. Germline CDR1 is KGHSH and CDR2 is LQKENI. The V and J ends lost 2 bases and 6 bases, in that order; junction bases with no gene match: 9. The DNA for the CDR3 is TGTGCCAGCTCACCAAACGCAGGCGGGACAGCTGAAGCTTTCTTT. It yields the protein CASSPNAGGTAEAFF.

CDR3 loop: CASSDSGANTGELFF. The DNA of the CDR3 is TGTGCCAGCAGTGACTCGGGAGCGAACACCGGGGAGCTGTTTTTT. This chain links TRBV6-4 with TRBJ2-2; tentatively, D is TRBD2 (5 bases). With 0 bases removed from V and 0 bases from J, the gap between germline ends came to 5 bases. This CDR3 has 15 amino acids. Germline CDR1 and CDR2: MRHNA and SNTAGT.

The chain has TRBV11-2 and TRBJ1-3; no definite D call. V was shortened by 2 bases and J by 0 bases, with 5 bases between the two germline ends. Germline V gene data show CDR1 as SGHAT and CDR2 as FQNNGV. CDR3 length: 14 amino acids. The CDR3, as DNA: TGTGCCAGCAGCTTATTGAACTCTGGAAACACCATATATTTT. Its protein product is CASSLLNSGNTIYF.

This chain joins TRBV28 and TRBJ2-1; 8 nucleotides line up with TRBD1. This CDR3 is built from 14 residues. J lost 2 bases, V lost 6 bases, and 3 bases had no gene match. Germline-derived CDR1 and CDR2 are MDHEN and SYDVKM. The CDR3 sequence is CASSLQGAYNEQFF. CDR3 DNA sequence: TGTGCCAGCAGCCTACAGGGGGCCTACAATGAGCAGTTCTTC.

This clone was counted a few times. The chain links TRBV27 to TRBJ1-6; unclear D gene. The CDR3 contains 12 residues. CDR1 is MNHEY and CDR2 is SMNVEV in the germline V gene (reference sequence). The V gene lost 3 bases and the J gene lost 13 bases, with 10 bases spanning the gap. Here the CDR3 reads CASSLDVGPLHF. CDR3 DNA sequence: TGTGCCAGCAGTTTGGACGTGGGGCCCCTCCACTTT.

The chain couples TRBV9 to TRBJ1-4; TRBD1 might be the D (5 bases). V was clipped by 0 bases and J by 4 bases, with 13 bases between them. The length of the CDR3 is 16 residues. The germline V gene has CDR1 SGDLS and CDR2 YYNGEE. The CDR3 sequence is CASSVEGGTLNEKLFF. CDR3 sequence (DNA): TGTGCCAGCAGCGTAGAAGGCGGGACCCTTAATGAAAAACTGTTTTTT.

The V gene is TRBV19, the J gene TRBJ2-6; 8 bases agree with TRBD1. J gave up 0 bases and V 10 bases, and 8 bases lay outside the gene matches. The CDR3 runs to 16 residues. The germline V gene has CDR1 LNHDA and CDR2 SQIVND (reference sequence). CDR3 sequence reads: CATLRTGISGANVLTF. The DNA of the CDR3 is TGTGCCACCCTAAGGACAGGGATCTCTGGGGCCAACGTCCTGACTTTC.

The chain combines TRBV13 with TRBJ2-1; no clear D gene. There are 16 residues in the CDR3. Trimming pared 5 bases from V and 3 bases from J, leaving 17 bases between. The germline gives CDR1 PRHDT, CDR2 FYEKMQ (reference sequence). CDR3 protein: CASSPPGLTLYNEQFF. DNA of the CDR3: TGTGCCAGCAGCCCGCCGGGCCTGACTCTCTACAATGAGCAGTTCTTC.

The chain is built from TRBV10-3 and TRBJ1-1; 8 bases are shared with TRBD1. This CDR3 has 13 residues. Germline CDR1 and CDR2: ENHRY and SYGVKD. V was pared by 6 bases and J by 5 bases, with 5 bases of the junction left unmatched. The CDR3 loop reads CAIRTGGRTEAFF. The CDR3 bases are TGTGCCATCAGAACAGGGGGGAGGACTGAAGCTTTCTTT.

The chain employs TRBV20-1 and TRBJ2-7; D may correspond to TRBD1 or TRBD2 (5 bases each). From germline, CDR1 is DFQATT and CDR2 SNEGSKA (reference sequence). The CDR3 has 11 amino acids. The germline V and J ends were trimmed by 4 bases and 5 bases, with 9 bases remaining between them. The CDR3 reads CSAKRGDEQYF. CDR3 DNA sequence: TGCAGTGCTAAAAGGGGAGACGAGCAGTACTTC.

The genes are TRBV4-3 and TRBJ2-3; 9 positions match TRBD1. The CDR3 contains 15 residues. The trim removed 0 bases at V and 3 bases at J, leaving 1 base unmatched. Germline V gives CDR1 LGHNA, CDR2 YSLEER. CDR3 sequence reads: CASSQEGQGTDTQYF. The CDR3 nucleotides are TGCGCCAGCAGCCAAGAAGGACAGGGGACAGATACGCAGTATTTT.

This chain joins TRBV6-5 and TRBJ2-1; 8 bases line up with TRBD2. The CDR3 totals 15 residues. The ends lost 0 bases at V and 7 bases at J; junction bases unmatched: 5. Germline CDR1 reads MNHEY; CDR2 reads SVGAGI. CDR3 sequence (DNA): TGTGCCAGCAGTTACTCTGGGACTAGATTTAATGAGCAGTTCTTC. This translates into CASSYSGTRFNEQFF.

CDR3 residues: CASSILRADTQYF. CDR3 sequence (DNA): TGTGCCAGCAGTATATTAAGGGCTGATACGCAGTATTTT. The V call is TRBV28, the J call TRBJ2-3, with D unresolved. The V gene's germline CDR1 is MDHEN and CDR2 SYDVKM. Trimming removed 5 bases from V and 6 bases from J, with 12 bases in between. This CDR3 spans 13 amino acids.

The chain joins TRBV7-9 to TRBJ2-1; D remains unclear. The CDR3 is made up of 12 amino acids. V shed 4 bases and J shed 8 bases, with 9 bases lying between them. The germline gives CDR1 SEHNR, CDR2 FQNEAQ (reference sequence). The CDR3 nucleotides read TGTGCCAGCAGCTCCCCGTTTGATGAGCAGTTCTTC. Encoded protein: CASSSPFDEQFF.

The chain employs TRBV6-5 and TRBJ1-6, with 9 bases that match TRBD1. The germline V gene encodes CDR1 MNHEY and CDR2 SVGAGI. This CDR3 has 13 amino acids. Losses at the gene ends were 8 bases for V and 9 bases for J; bases not matched to a gene: 5. The CDR3 nucleotides are TGTGCCAGCGCCGGGACAGGGACTTCACCCCTCCACTTT. Protein sequence: CASAGTGTSPLHF.

This chain links TRBV7-8 with TRBJ2-7, with a weak D call TRBD2 (6 bases). Germline lookup yields CDR1 SGHVS and CDR2 FQNEAQ. V lost 5 bases and J 3 bases, leaving 11 bases between the germline ends. The CDR3 loop spans 13 amino acids. For the CDR3, the DNA is TGTGCCAGCAGCCCCGGGGGAATCTACGAGCAGTACTTC. The encoded protein is CASSPGGIYEQYF. Full variable domain (outside the CDR3, taken from reference TRBV7-8 and TRBJ2-7): GAGVSQSPRYKVAKRGQDVALRCDPISGHVSLFWYQQALGQGPEFLTYFQNEAQLDKSGLPSDRFFAERPEGSVSTLKIQRTQQEDSAVYLCASSPGGIYEQYFGPGTRLTVT.

The chain has TRBV6-6 and TRBJ2-7, with a possible D match to TRBD2 (5 bases). CDR1 MNHNY and CDR2 SVGAGI come from the germline V gene (reference sequence). V lost 2 bases and J lost 0, with 8 bases in between. The CDR3 loop spans 14 amino acids. DNA for the CDR3: TGTGCCAGCAGTTACGAGCGGAGCTCCTACGAGCAGTACTTC. Translation: CASSYERSSYEQYF.

The chain couples TRBV6-2 or TRBV6-3 to TRBJ1-2; D is uncertain. From germline, CDR1 is MNHEY and CDR2 SVGEGT. V gave up 3 bases and J gave up 1 base, with 9 bases separating them. The CDR3 has 14 residues. The CDR3 region is CASSYRDRNYGYTF. The CDR3 bases are TGTGCCAGCAGTTATCGAGACCGTAACTATGGCTACACCTTC.

The count of this clone is one. The chain uses TRBV5-5 and TRBJ2-2, with a possible D match to TRBD1 (5 bases). The ends were cut back, 3 bases at V and 0 bases at J, with 9 bases in the middle. CDR3 size: 15 residues. Germline CDR1 and CDR2: SGHKS and YYEKEE (reference sequence). DNA of the CDR3: TGTGCCAGCAGCTATCAGGGCCCGAACACCGGGGAGCTGTTTTTT. This sequence encodes CASSYQGPNTGELFF.

This rearrangement joins TRBV19 to TRBJ2-7; D is perhaps TRBD1 (5 bases). The CDR3 length is 13 residues. Germline lookup yields CDR1 LNHDA and CDR2 SQIVND (reference sequence). Deletions cut 5 bases from V and 1 base from J, with 9 bases between. The CDR3 sequence is CASSDQGSYEQYF. The CDR3 DNA is TGTGCCAGTAGTGATCAGGGATCCTACGAGCAGTACTTC.

The CDR3 coding sequence is TGTGCCAGCAGCCCACGGGAGGGAGGGTCCTACAATGAGCAGTTCTTC. Translation: CASSPREGGSYNEQFF. The chain employs TRBV25-1 and TRBJ2-1; the match to TRBD2 covers 8 bases. Germline V gene data show CDR1 as MGHDK and CDR2 as SYGVNS. The CDR3 has 16 amino acids. With 6 bases clipped from V and 1 base from J, the junction kept 8 bases outside the gene matches.

The rearrangement uses TRBV2 and TRBJ1-6, with 8 bases matching TRBD1. Germline V gives CDR1 SNHLY, CDR2 FYNNEI. Trimming removed 4 bases from V and 0 bases from J; junction bases left unmatched: 8. The CDR3 is 18 amino acids. The CDR3 region has the DNA TGTGCCAGCAGTGGGTCCCGGGACAGGAGCTCCTATAATTCACCCCTCCACTTT. Translating gives CASSGSRDRSSYNSPLHF.

The gene calls are TRBV3-1 (or the pseudogene TRBV3-2) and TRBJ2-3; TRBD1 might be the D (5 bases). This CDR3 has 14 residues. The germline CDR1 and CDR2 sequences are LGHDT and YNNKEL (reference sequence). V was cut by 6 bases and J by 5 bases, with 15 bases left in between. Written as DNA, the CDR3 is TGTGCCAGCAGTCCCCAAGGGGTCCTAGATACGCAGTATTTT. Protein sequence: CASSPQGVLDTQYF.

This chain links TRBV27 with TRBJ1-1; a weak D match, TRBD1 (5 bases). Trimming pared 2 bases from V and 0 bases from J, leaving 7 bases between. The CDR3 is 14 residues long. Germline V gives CDR1 MNHEY, CDR2 SMNVEV (reference sequence). CDR3 coding DNA: TGTGCCAGCAGTTTACTGGACATGAACACTGAAGCTTTCTTT. Translation gives CASSLLDMNTEAFF.

This chain links TRBV30 with TRBJ2-2; 7 nucleotides match TRBD2. Germline CDR1 and CDR2: GTSNPN and SVGIG (reference sequence). The CDR3 covers 14 residues. Trimming at V came to 5 bases and at J to 6 bases, leaving 9 bases not matched to a gene. In DNA, the CDR3 is TGTGCCTGGGAGGGTTTGGGAGGGCCCGGGGAGCTGTTTTTT. This sequence encodes CAWEGLGGPGELFF.

V gene TRBV6-5 combines with J gene TRBJ2-4, with 8 nucleotides matching TRBD1. There are 14 residues in the CDR3. Germline values: CDR1 MNHEY, CDR2 SVGAGI. The V gene end was trimmed by 10 bases and the J gene end by 1 base; junction bases not matched to a gene: 6. CDR3: CATTDRAAKNIQYF. The CDR3 nucleotides read TGTGCCACTACGGACAGGGCTGCCAAAAACATTCAGTACTTC.

The rearrangement uses TRBV3-1 (or the pseudogene TRBV3-2) and TRBJ1-3; weak D call: TRBD1 (5 bases). CDR1 and CDR2 from the germline V gene are LGHDT and YNNKEL (reference sequence). The CDR3 consists of 16 residues. The V end was cut by 1 base, the J end by 2 bases, with 12 bases between. The CDR3 here is CASSQVWTSPGNTIYF. DNA of the CDR3: TGTGCCAGCAGCCAAGTTTGGACAAGCCCTGGAAACACCATATATTTT.

V usage is TRBV5-1 and J usage is TRBJ2-3; 8 nucleotides line up with TRBD1. The CDR3 is 16 amino acids. CDR1 is SGHRS, CDR2 YFSETQ, per germline. V shed 2 bases and J 0 bases; nucleotides not matched to a gene: 5. The CDR3 loop reads CASSFDRGVSTDTQYF. The CDR3 DNA sequence: TGCGCCAGCAGCTTCGACAGGGGCGTTAGCACAGATACGCAGTATTTT.

The rearrangement uses TRBV6-6 and TRBJ1-2; the match to TRBD1 covers 8 bases. CDR3 size: 14 residues. CDR1 and CDR2 (germline): MNHNY, SVGAGI (reference sequence). After removal of 4 bases from V and 3 bases from J, the junction contained 4 bases not matched to a gene. The CDR3 is CASSSRDRHYGYTF. The CDR3 nucleotides read TGTGCCAGCAGTTCAAGGGACAGGCACTATGGCTACACCTTC.

The chain carries TRBV29-1 and TRBJ2-1; TRBD1 or TRBD2 may be the D gene (5 bases each). The ends were cut back, 0 bases at V and 4 bases at J, with 16 bases in the middle. The germline V gene encodes CDR1 SQVTM and CDR2 ANQGSEA. This CDR3 has 16 amino acids. Written as DNA, the CDR3 is TGCAGCGTTGAAGACCCGGGACCCAGCACTTACAATGAGCAGTTCTTC. This translates into CSVEDPGPSTYNEQFF.